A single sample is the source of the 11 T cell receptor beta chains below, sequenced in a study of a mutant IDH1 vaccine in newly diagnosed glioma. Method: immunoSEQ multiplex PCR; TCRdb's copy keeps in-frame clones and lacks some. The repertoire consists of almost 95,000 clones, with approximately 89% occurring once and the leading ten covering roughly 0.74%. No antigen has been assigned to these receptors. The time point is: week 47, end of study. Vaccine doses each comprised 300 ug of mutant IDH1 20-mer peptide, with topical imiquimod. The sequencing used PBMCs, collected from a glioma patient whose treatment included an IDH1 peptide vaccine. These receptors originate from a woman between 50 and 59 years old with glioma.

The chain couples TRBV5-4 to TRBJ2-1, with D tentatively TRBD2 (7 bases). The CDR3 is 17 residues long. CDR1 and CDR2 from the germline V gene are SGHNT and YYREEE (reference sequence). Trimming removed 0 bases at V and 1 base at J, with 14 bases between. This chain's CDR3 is CASSLGGRDYSYNEQFF. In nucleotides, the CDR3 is TGTGCCAGCAGCTTGGGGGGGCGGGACTATTCCTACAATGAGCAGTTCTTC.

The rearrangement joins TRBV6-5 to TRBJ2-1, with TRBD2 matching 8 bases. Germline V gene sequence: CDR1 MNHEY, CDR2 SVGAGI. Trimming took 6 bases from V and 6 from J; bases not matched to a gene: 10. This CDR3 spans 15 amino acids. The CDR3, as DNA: TGTGCCAGCAGCCCCCGGGAGGGTGTTAGCAATGAGCAGTTCTTC. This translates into CASSPREGVSNEQFF.

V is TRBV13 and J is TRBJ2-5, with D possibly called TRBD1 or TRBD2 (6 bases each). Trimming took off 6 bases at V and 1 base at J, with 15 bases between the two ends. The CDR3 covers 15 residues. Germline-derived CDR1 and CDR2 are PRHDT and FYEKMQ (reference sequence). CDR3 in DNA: TGTGCCAGCAGACTAGGGGGGAGGAGCCAAGAGACCCAGTACTTC. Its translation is CASRLGGRSQETQYF.

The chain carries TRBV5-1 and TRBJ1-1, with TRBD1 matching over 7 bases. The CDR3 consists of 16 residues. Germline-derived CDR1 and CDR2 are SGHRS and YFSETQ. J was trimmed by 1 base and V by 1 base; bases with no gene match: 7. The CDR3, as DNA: TGCGCCAGCAGCTTGAAGGGGGCGCGAAGGAACACTGAAGCTTTCTTT. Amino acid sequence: CASSLKGARRNTEAFF.

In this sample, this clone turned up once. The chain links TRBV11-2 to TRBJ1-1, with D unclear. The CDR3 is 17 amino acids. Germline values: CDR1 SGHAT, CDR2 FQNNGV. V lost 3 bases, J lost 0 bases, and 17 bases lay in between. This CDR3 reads CASSFQSSARMNTEAFF. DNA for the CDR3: TGTGCCAGCAGCTTCCAGTCTTCCGCTAGGATGAACACTGAAGCTTTCTTT.

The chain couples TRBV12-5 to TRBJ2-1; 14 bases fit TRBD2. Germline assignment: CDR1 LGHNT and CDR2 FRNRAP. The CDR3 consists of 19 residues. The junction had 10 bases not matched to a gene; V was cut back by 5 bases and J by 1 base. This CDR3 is CASGPAGTSGSLSYNEQFF. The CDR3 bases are TGTGCTAGTGGTCCAGCCGGGACTAGCGGGAGTCTGTCCTACAATGAGCAGTTCTTC.

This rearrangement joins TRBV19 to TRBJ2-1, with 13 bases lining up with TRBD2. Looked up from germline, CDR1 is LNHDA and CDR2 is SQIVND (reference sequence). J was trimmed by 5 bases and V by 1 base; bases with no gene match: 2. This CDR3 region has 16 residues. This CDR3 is CASSIVLAGGNNEQFF. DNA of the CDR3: TGTGCCAGTAGTATAGTACTAGCGGGAGGGAACAATGAGCAGTTCTTC. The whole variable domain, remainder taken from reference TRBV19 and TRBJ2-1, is DGGITQSPKYLFRKEGQNVTLSCEQNLNHDAMYWYRQDPGQGLRLIYYSQIVNDFQKGDIAEGYSVSREKKESFPLTVTSAQKNPTAFYLCASSIVLAGGNNEQFFGPGTRLTVL.

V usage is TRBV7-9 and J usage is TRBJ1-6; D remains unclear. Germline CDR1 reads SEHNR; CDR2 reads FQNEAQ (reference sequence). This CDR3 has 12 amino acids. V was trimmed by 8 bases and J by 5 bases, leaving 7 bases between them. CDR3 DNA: TGTGCCAGCGCCCGGGATAATTCACCCCTCCACTTT. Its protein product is CASARDNSPLHF.

The chain's CDR3 is CSVDQLNTEAFF. In DNA form, the CDR3 reads TGCAGCGTGGACCAGTTGAACACTGAAGCTTTCTTT. J is TRBJ1-1 and V is TRBV29-1; D is unresolved. CDR1 is SQVTM and CDR2 is ANQGSEA in the germline V gene. V was clipped by 6 bases and J by 0 bases, with 8 bases between them. This CDR3 is 12 amino acids long.

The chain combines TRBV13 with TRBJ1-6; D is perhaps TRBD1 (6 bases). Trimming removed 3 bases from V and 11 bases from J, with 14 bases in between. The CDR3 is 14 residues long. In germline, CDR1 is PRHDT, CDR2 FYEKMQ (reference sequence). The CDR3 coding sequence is TGTGCCAGCAGCTTGAGCAGGGGTGGGACACCCCTCCACTTT. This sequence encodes CASSLSRGGTPLHF.

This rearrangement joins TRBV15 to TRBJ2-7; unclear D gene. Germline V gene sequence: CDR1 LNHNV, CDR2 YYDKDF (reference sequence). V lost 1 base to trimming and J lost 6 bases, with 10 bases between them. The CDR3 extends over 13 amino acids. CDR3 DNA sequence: TGTGCCACCAGCAGAGGTGGGCCAACCGAGCAGTACTTC. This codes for CATSRGGPTEQYF. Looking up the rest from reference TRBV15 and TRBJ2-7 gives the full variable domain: DAMVIQNPRYQVTQFGKPVTLSCSQTLNHNVMYWYQQKSSQAPKLLFHYYDKDFNNEADTPDNFQSRRPNTSFCFLDIRSPGLGDTAMYLCATSRGGPTEQYFGPGTRLTVT.